This T cell receptor (beta chain) was captured in a study of PD-1 blockade in classical Hodgkin lymphoma. Whole-study context: Nivolumab dosed at 3 mg/kg went to patients intravenously every 2 weeks.

The assay was immunoSEQ multiplex PCR, and TCRdb's table has in-frame clones only and misses some. The data hold more than 30,000 clones, with approximately 82% observed a single time. CDR1 is SGDLS and CDR2 is YYNGEE in the germline V gene. V lost 0 bases and J lost 0, with 16 bases in between. The CDR3 loop spans 18 amino acids. With no exception, relapse followed autologous stem cell transplantation in all patients, and brentuximab vedotin exposure varied. The receptor was isolated from a human donor with classical Hodgkin lymphoma. This chain links TRBV9 with TRBJ1-3, with D unresolved. The sequencing used peripheral blood mononuclear cells (PBMCs), collected before the second cycle of nivolumab. The CDR3 reads CASSVGSAVNFSGNTIYF. CDR3 DNA sequence: TGTGCCAGCAGCGTAGGTTCGGCGGTAAATTTCTCTGGAAACACCATATATTTT.